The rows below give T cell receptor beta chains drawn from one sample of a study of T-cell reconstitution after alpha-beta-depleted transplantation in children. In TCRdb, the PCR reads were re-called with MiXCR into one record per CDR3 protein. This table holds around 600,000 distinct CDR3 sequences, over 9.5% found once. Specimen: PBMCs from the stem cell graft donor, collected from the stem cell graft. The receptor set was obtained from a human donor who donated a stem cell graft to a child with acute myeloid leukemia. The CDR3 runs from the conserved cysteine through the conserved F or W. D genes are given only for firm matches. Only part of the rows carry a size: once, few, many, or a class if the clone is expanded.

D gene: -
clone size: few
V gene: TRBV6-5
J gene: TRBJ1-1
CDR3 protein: CASSYSGRVNTEAFF
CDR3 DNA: TGTGCCAGCAGTTACTCGGGCAGGGTGAACACTGAAGCTTTCTTT

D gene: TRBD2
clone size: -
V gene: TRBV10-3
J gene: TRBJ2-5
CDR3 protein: CAIRSGKETQYF
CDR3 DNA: TGTGCCATCAGAAGCGGGAAAGAGACCCAGTACTTC

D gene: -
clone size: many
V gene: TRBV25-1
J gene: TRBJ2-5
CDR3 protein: CASRLGETQYF
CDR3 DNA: TGTGCCAGCAGGTTAGGAGAGACCCAGTACTTC

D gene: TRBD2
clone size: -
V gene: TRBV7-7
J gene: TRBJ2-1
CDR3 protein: CASSWGLAYNEQFF
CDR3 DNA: TGTGCCAGCAGCTGGGGACTAGCGTACAATGAGCAGTTCTTC

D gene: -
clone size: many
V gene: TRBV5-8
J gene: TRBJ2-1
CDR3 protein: CAPSRMVF
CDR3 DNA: TGTGCCCCATCTAGGATGGTCTTC

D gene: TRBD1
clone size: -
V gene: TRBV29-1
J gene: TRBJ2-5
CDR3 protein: CSASRPGQVRETQYF
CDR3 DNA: TGCAGCGCCTCCCGACCAGGACAGGTCCGGGAGACCCAGTACTTC

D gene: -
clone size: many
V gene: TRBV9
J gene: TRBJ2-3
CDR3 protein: CASSVGPRTSTDTQYF
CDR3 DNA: TGTGCCAGCAGCGTAGGACCCAGGACTAGCACAGATACGCAGTATTTT

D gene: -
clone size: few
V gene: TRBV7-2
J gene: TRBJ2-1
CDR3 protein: CASSLVYRDNEQFF
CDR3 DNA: TGTGCCAGCAGCTTAGTATACAGGGACAATGAGCAGTTCTTC

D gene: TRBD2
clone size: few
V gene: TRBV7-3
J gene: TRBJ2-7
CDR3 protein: CASSSHSGDTYEQYF
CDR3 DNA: TGTGCCAGCAGCTCGCACAGCGGGGATACCTACGAGCAGTACTTC

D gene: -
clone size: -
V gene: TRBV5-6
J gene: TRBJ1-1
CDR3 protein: CASSQMALTNPAFF
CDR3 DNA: TGTGCCAGCAGCCAGATGGCCTTAACGAATCCAGCTTTCTTT

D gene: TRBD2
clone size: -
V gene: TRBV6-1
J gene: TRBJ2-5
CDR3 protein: CASRTGGLGSETQYF
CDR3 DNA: TGTGCCAGCAGAACGGGGGGACTAGGATCGGAGACCCAGTACTTC

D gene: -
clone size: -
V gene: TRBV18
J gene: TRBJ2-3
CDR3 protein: CASSPQVDTQYF
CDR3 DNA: TGTGCCAGCTCACCACAGGTAGATACGCAGTATTTT

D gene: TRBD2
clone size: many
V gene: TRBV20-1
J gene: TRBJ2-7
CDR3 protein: CSSSLQAGAREQYF
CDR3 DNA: TGCAGTTCCTCTTTACAAGCGGGAGCGAGAGAGCAGTACTTC

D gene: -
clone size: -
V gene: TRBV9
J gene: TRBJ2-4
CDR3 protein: CASSVGDAVFIQYF
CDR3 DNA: TGTGCCAGCAGCGTAGGGGACGCCGTGTTCATTCAGTACTTC

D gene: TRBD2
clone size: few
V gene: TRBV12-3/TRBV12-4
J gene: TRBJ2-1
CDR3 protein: CASRTGTSFNEQFF
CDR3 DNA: TGTGCCAGCAGGACCGGGACTAGCTTCAATGAGCAGTTCTTC

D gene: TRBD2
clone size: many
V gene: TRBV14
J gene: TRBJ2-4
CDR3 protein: CASSPSQLAGIAKNIQYF
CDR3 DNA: TGTGCCAGCAGCCCGAGCCAATTAGCGGGGATAGCCAAAAACATTCAGTACTTC

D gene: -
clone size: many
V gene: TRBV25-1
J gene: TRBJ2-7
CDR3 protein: CASSGTGRGHEQYF
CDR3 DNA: TGTGCCAGCAGTGGGACAGGGAGGGGGCACGAGCAGTACTTC

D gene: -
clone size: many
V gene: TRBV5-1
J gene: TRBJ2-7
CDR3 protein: CASSLKPVTDEQYF
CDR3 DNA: TGCGCCAGCAGCTTGAAACCTGTTACGGACGAGCAGTACTTC

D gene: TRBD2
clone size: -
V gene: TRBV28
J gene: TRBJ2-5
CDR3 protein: CASSPVGKLAGPQYF
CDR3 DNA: TGTGCCAGCAGTCCAGTGGGCAAACTAGCGGGACCCCAGTACTTC

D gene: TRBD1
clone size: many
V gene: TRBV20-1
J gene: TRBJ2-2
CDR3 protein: CSATDRAVGELFF
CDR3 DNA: TGCAGTGCTACCGACAGGGCGGTCGGGGAGCTGTTTTTT

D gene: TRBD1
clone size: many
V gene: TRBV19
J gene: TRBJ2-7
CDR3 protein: CASSIPGQVYEQYF
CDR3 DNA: TGTGCCAGTAGTATCCCGGGACAGGTATACGAGCAGTACTTC

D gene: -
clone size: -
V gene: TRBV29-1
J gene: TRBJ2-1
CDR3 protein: CSAPDVGSSYNEQFF
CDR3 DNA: TGCAGCGCCCCTGACGTGGGGAGCTCCTACAATGAGCAGTTCTTC

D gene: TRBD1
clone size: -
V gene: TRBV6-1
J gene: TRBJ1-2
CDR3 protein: CASSEFGQGDGYTF
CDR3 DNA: TGTGCCAGCAGTGAATTCGGACAGGGGGATGGCTACACCTTC

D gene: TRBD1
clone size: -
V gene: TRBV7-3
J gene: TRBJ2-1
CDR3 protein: CASSFSRQGSYNEQFF
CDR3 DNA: TGTGCCAGCAGCTTTAGCCGACAGGGTTCCTACAATGAGCAGTTCTTC

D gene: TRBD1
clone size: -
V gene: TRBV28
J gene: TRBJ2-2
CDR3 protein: CASSLSGTGKAGELFF
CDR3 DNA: TGTGCCAGCAGTTTATCTGGGACAGGGAAGGCCGGGGAGCTGTTTTTT

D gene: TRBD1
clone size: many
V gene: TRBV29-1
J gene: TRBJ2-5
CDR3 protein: CSVEGDRGETQYF
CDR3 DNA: TGCAGCGTTGAAGGGGACAGAGGGGAGACCCAGTACTTC

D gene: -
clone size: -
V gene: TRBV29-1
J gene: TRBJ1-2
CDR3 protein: CSVDRGVDGYTF
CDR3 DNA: TGCAGCGTTGACCGGGGGGTAGATGGCTACACCTTC

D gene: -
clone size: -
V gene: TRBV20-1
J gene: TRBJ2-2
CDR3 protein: CSARGTPTGELFF
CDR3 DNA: TGCAGTGCTAGGGGGACCCCCACCGGGGAGCTGTTTTTT

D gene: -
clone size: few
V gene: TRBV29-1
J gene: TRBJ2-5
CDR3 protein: CSVEAVFQETQYF
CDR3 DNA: TGCAGCGTTGAGGCAGTCTTCCAAGAGACCCAGTACTTC

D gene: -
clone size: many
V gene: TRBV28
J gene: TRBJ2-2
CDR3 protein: CASGPSSTGELFF
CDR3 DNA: TGTGCCAGCGGTCCTAGCAGCACCGGGGAGCTGTTTTTT

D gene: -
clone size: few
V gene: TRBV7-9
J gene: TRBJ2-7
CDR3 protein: CASTGGHGQDPYEQYF
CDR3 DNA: TGTGCCAGCACGGGGGGACATGGGCAGGATCCCTACGAGCAGTACTTC

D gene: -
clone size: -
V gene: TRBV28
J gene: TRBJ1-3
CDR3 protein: CASTTAGYGNTIYF
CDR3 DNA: TGTGCCAGCACCACGGCGGGGTATGGAAACACCATATATTTT

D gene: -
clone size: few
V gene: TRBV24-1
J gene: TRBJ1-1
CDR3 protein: CATSDLGTDGEAFF
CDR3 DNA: TGTGCCACCAGTGATTTGGGAACGGATGGGGAAGCTTTCTTT

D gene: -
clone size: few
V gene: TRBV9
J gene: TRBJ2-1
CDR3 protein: CASSGGGSPYNEQFF
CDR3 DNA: TGTGCCAGCAGCGGGGGTGGCTCTCCCTACAATGAGCAGTTCTTC

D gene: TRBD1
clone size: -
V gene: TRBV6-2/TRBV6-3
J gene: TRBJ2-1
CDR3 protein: CASSRHGTAPTYNEQFF
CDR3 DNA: TGTGCCAGCAGCCGACACGGGACAGCACCTACCTACAATGAGCAGTTCTTC

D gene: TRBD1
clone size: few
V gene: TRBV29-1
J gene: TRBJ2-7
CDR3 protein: CSAPTGGGGEQYF
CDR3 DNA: TGCAGCGCCCCGACAGGGGGCGGGGGCGAGCAGTACTTC

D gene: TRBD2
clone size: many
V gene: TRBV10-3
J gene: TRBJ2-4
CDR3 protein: CAISDGTSRSKNIQYF
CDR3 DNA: TGTGCCATCAGCGACGGGACTAGCAGGTCCAAAAACATTCAGTACTTC

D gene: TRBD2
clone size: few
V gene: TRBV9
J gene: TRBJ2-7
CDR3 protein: CASSVGVAGPYEQYF
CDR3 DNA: TGTGCCAGCAGCGTAGGAGTAGCGGGACCCTACGAGCAGTACTTC

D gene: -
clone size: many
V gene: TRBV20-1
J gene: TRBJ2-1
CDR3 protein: CSAPVVLEFF
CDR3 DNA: TGCAGTGCTCCGGTGGTGCTTGAGTTCTTC